This paragraph reports one T cell receptor (beta chain). Its specific antigen is unknown. Base qualities are not recorded, but no much larger clone differs from it by a single base. This entry comes from a study of Ad26.COV2.S vaccination and SARS-CoV-2 variants listed by TCRdb under 2021. Study-level background: Vaccine-arm donors were drawn from COV1001, a multicentre, randomized, double-blind, placebo-controlled phase I-IIa trial of Ad26.COV2.S in healthy adults. Ad26.COV2.S was administered intramuscularly at 5 x 10^10 or 1 x 10^11 viral particles, either as a single shot or as two shots given 56 days apart. TCRbeta repertoire sequencing was used to assess the specificity and breadth of SARS-CoV-2-reactive T cell receptors after Ad26.COV2.S vaccination. The TCR-sequenced set comprised approximately 30 samples: 19 Ad26.COV2.S vaccine recipients, 5 placebo recipients and 8 SARS-CoV-2 convalescent individuals. Participants in the trial were split at random into five groups of five each, receiving low-dose or high-dose Ad26.COV2.S once or twice, or else placebo on both occasions. Throughout the experiments and outcome assessment, investigators stayed blinded to trial group allocation. Results the study describes overall, beyond this receptor: Higher spike-specific TCR breadth was observed in Ad26.COV2.S recipients than in placebo recipients (P = 0.0014). Non-spike TCR breadth was comparable between vaccine and placebo recipients, consistent with the vaccine containing only spike. The authors noted that total T cell responses may have been underestimated by the TCR breadth and depth analyses. After vaccination, spike-specific CD8+ and CD4+ T cell responses were reported to show substantial breadth. The study lacked the statistical power to compare responses across vaccine doses or regimens.

Sample treatment or condition, as interpreted from the label and publication: around 19 received Ad26.COV2.S at low or high dose, single or two shots; about 5 received placebo; per-sample allocation not given. Repertoires of vaccine and placebo recipients were sequenced from samples collected on day 63 after the first injection. Between 29 July and 7 August 2020, Cohort 1b enrolled around 24 adults aged 18-55 years at one site in Boston, USA. As a vaccine, Ad26.COV2.S was a replication-incompetent adenovirus type 26 vector that expressed a prefusion-stabilized SARS-CoV-2 spike protein derived from the original Wuhan strain. CDR1 MNHEY and CDR2 SVGAGI are derived from the germline V gene. The CDR3, from cysteine to phenylalanine, totals 14 residues. Just CDR3 DNA is preserved here, 42 bases in frame from base 1. V was cut back by 6 bases and J by 2 bases, leaving a gap of 14 bases between them. The immunoSEQ Assay was the method used to sequence TCRbeta CDR3 regions. After extraction, genomic DNA underwent amplification by bias-controlled multiplex PCR, followed by high-throughput sequencing. In the source study's methods: Collapsing and filtering of sequences were performed to quantify the absolute abundance of each unique TCRbeta CDR3 region. T cell fraction was estimated by normalization of TCRbeta template counts to usable DNA, with usable DNA being measured through amplification of reference genes present in all nucleated cells. Repertoire TCRs were annotated as SARS-CoV-2-specific by exact matching of V gene, CDR3 amino acid sequence and J gene to a known reactive TCR set. The reference SARS-CoV-2 TCR set was obtained from MIRA and was filtered for enrichment in COVID-19-positive ImmuneCODE repertoires, whereby public or cross-reactive TCRs were removed. Using the MIRA antigens, annotated TCRs were further analysed by specific ORF or by position within an ORF. Breadth was defined as annotated unique rearrangements over total unique productive rearrangements; depth was the summed frequency of those rearrangements. Two-sided Wilcoxon rank-sum tests were used to compare TCR breadth between groups. Sourced from immuneACCESS, this table was stored by TCRdb with only in-frame sequences that have V and J called. A share of the clones is absent; for the studies checked, an unresolved V gene accounts for under half, and the remainder has no known explanation. The DNA was the basis for D and trimming; V, J and clone size are from that table. This sample gives about 350,000 clones in total; 75% to 90% of them show up just once. Roughly 5% of the sample lies in the top ten.

The V and J genes are TRBV6-5 and TRBJ2-7, with the D gene tentatively TRBD1 or TRBD2, based on 5 matching bases in each. The material was peripheral blood, obtained in a trial of Ad26.COV2.S vaccine versus placebo. This TCR came from a person aged 18-60 years who received the Ad26.COV2.S COVID-19 vaccine or a placebo. The nucleotide sequence is TGTGCCAGCAGAAGGGACCTAGGCCCCTACGAGCAGTACTTC. Its protein product is CASRRDLGPYEQYF.